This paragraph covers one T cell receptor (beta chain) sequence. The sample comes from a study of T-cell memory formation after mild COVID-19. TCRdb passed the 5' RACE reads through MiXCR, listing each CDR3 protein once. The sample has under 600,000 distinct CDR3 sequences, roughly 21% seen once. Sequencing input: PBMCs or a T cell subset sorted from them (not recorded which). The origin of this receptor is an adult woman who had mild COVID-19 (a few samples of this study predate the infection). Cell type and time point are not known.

CDR3 protein: CASSRGQGPNQPQHF. CDR3 DNA: TGCGCCAGCAGCCGAGGACAGGGACCCAATCAGCCCCAGCATTTT. The J gene is TRBJ1-5, the V gene TRBV4-1; 8 nucleotides align to TRBD1. This CDR3 has 15 amino acids. CDR1 and CDR2 (germline): MGHRA, YSYEKL. V lost 4 bases, J lost 3 bases, and 5 bases stayed unmatched.